Listed below are T cell receptor beta chains from one sample, sequenced in a study of cytomegalovirus exposure and HLA in healthy donors. Here immunoSEQ multiplex PCR was the method, and the copy in TCRdb shows in-frame clones only, minus some. The repertoire has about 100,000 clones, around three quarters of them found once; the top ten carry 4.1%. Material: PBMCs. These receptors were collected from a female donor in good health and CMV-seropositive. The CDR3 runs from the conserved cysteine through the conserved F or W. The D gene is left open where the match is weak. Expanded clones are given a class, and other clones once, few, many or no size at all.

j_call d_call clone_size v_call cdr3_aa cdr3_nt
TRBJ2-3 TRBD2 - TRBV7-9 CASSPPAGGFEKQYF TGTGCCAGCAGCCCTCCAGCGGGGGGGTTCGAAAAGCAGTATTTT
TRBJ1-1 - - TRBV5-1 CASSRLSMNTEAFF TGCGCCAGCAGCCGGTTGTCCATGAACACTGAAGCTTTCTTT
TRBJ2-7 - once TRBV10-2 CASSETVGTGEQYF TGCGCCAGCAGTGAGACGGTGGGTACGGGTGAGCAGTACTTC
TRBJ2-7 TRBD1 - TRBV2 CASSDDRGAAYEQYF TGTGCCAGCAGTGACGACAGGGGCGCGGCCTACGAGCAGTACTTC
TRBJ2-2 - once TRBV18 CASSPGDIGSGELFF TGTGCCAGCTCACCAGGGGACATTGGGAGCGGGGAGCTGTTTTTT
TRBJ1-1 - - TRBV7-6 CASSFLGQGAGTEAFF TGTGCCAGCAGCTTCTTGGGGCAGGGTGCTGGCACTGAAGCTTTCTTT
TRBJ2-7 TRBD2 - TRBV27 CASSSGLAAYEQYF TGTGCCAGCAGTTCGGGACTAGCGGCCTACGAGCAGTACTTC
TRBJ1-5 TRBD1 - TRBV7-2 CASSLETGAKPQHF TGTGCCAGCAGCTTAGAGACAGGGGCGAAGCCCCAGCATTTT
TRBJ1-1 - few TRBV9 CASSATMNTEAFF TGTGCCAGCAGCGCCACAATGAACACTGAAGCTTTCTTT
TRBJ1-2 - - TRBV19 CASSGQVYYGYTF TGTGCCAGTAGTGGGCAGGTTTACTATGGCTACACCTTC
TRBJ1-1 - - TRBV5-4 CASSLPRQGRNTEAFF TGTGCCAGCAGCTTGCCCCGCCAGGGGAGGAACACTGAAGCTTTCTTT
TRBJ2-2 TRBD1 - TRBV30 CAWSALTGARAGELFF TGTGCCTGGAGCGCGCTAACAGGGGCCCGGGCCGGGGAGCTGTTTTTT
TRBJ1-1 - - TRBV21-1 CAERGGAGLNTEAFF TGTGCTGAAAGGGGGGGGGCCGGATTGAACACTGAAGCTTTCTTT
TRBJ2-7 - - TRBV5-1 CASSFGGKHDEQYF TGCGCCAGCAGCTTCGGGGGTAAGCACGACGAGCAGTACTTC
TRBJ2-3 TRBD1 - TRBV7-2 CASSLAPGQGTTDTQYF TGTGCCAGCAGCTTAGCGCCGGGACAGGGCACCACAGATACGCAGTATTTT
TRBJ1-3 - - TRBV6-5 CASSRRGVLGNTIYF TGTGCCAGCAGCCGGCGGGGCGTCCTCGGAAACACCATATATTTT
TRBJ1-1 - - TRBV20-1 CSASLRQGAFF TGCAGTGCTAGCTTGAGGCAGGGAGCTTTCTTT
TRBJ2-3 TRBD2 - TRBV18 CASSPRLAGGDTQYF TGTGCCAGCTCACCACGACTAGCGGGGGGGGATACGCAGTATTTT
TRBJ2-3 TRBD1 - TRBV10-1 CASSPRDSVDTQYF TGCGCCAGCAGCCCCCGGGACAGCGTGGATACGCAGTATTTT
TRBJ2-4 TRBD1 - TRBV18 CASSPTGTGAAKNIQYF TGTGCCAGCTCACCAACCGGGACAGGGGCTGCCAAAAACATTCAGTACTTC
TRBJ2-2 TRBD2 - TRBV25-1 CASSMSGRAAGELFF TGTGCCAGCAGTATGAGCGGGAGGGCGGCCGGGGAGCTGTTTTTT
TRBJ2-7 - once TRBV7-9 CASSSDRRYEQYF TGTGCCAGCAGCTCCGATCGCAGGTACGAGCAGTACTTC
TRBJ1-3 - - TRBV6-5 CASSSLAGSYGTIYF TGTGCCAGCAGTTCCCTTGCAGGCTCATATGGAACCATATATTTT
TRBJ2-3 TRBD2 - TRBV19 CASSILRLARTDTQYF TGTGCCAGTAGTATTCTGAGACTAGCTCGCACAGATACGCAGTATTTT
TRBJ2-2 - - TRBV27 CASSLSQGGHTGELFF TGTGCCAGCAGTTTATCTCAGGGAGGTCACACCGGGGAGCTGTTTTTT
TRBJ1-6 - few TRBV30 CAWSARRGYNSPLHF TGTGCCTGGAGTGCGAGAAGGGGGTATAATTCACCCCTCCACTTT
TRBJ2-3 TRBD1 - TRBV25-1 CASSPRNRGTDTQYF TGTGCCAGCAGTCCCCGCAACAGGGGAACAGATACGCAGTATTTT
TRBJ2-7 - - TRBV5-5 CASSTAGDEQYF TGTGCCAGCAGCACCGCAGGGGACGAGCAGTACTTC
TRBJ2-1 TRBD2 - TRBV5-1 CASSFSGEGYNEQFF TGCGCCAGCAGCTTTAGCGGGGAGGGATACAATGAGCAGTTCTTC
TRBJ2-7 - - TRBV5-1 CASSTRASQPAEQYF TGCGCCAGCAGCACGCGGGCCAGTCAGCCCGCCGAGCAGTACTTC
TRBJ2-1 TRBD2 once TRBV19 CASSLTGLAVYNEQFF TGTGCCAGTAGTCTTACTGGGCTAGCGGTCTACAATGAGCAGTTCTTC
TRBJ2-3 TRBD2 - TRBV18 CASSPGLAGASDTQYF TGTGCCAGCTCACCGGGACTAGCGGGAGCCTCAGATACGCAGTATTTT
TRBJ2-1 TRBD2 - TRBV5-1 CASSLARVAGGNEQFF TGCGCCAGCAGCTTGGCCAGAGTAGCGGGAGGCAATGAGCAGTTCTTC
TRBJ2-2 TRBD1 few TRBV5-1 CASSEPGQGALRGTGELFF TGCGCCAGCAGCGAGCCGGGACAGGGGGCTTTGCGAGGGACCGGGGAGCTGTTTTTT
TRBJ1-1 TRBD1 - TRBV9 CASSVDRVNTEAFF TGTGCCAGCAGCGTCGACAGGGTGAACACTGAAGCTTTCTTT
TRBJ2-7 - - TRBV11-3 CASSLDRGYEQYF TGTGCCAGCAGCTTAGATCGCGGCTACGAGCAGTACTTC
TRBJ2-7 TRBD1 - TRBV10-1 CATRIRTGEVYEQYF TGCGCCACCCGGATTAGGACAGGTGAAGTCTACGAGCAGTACTTC